The clone carrying this TCR beta chain was detected ten times or more. Its cognate antigen is unknown. 5'RACE template switching added a universal primer site and UMIs to TCR cDNA. TCRdb ran MiXCR on the 5' RACE reads and lists one entry per CDR3 protein. This sample has more than 65,000 distinct CDR3 sequences, with roughly 7% found just once. This record comes from a study of T cells after yellow fever vaccination. General observations from the study: A faster peak, day 5 versus 15, was reached by the weaker secondary response.

The germline V gene encodes CDR1 MNHEY and CDR2 SMNVEV (reference sequence). V lost 6 bases and J lost 5, with 19 bases in between. The CDR3 extends over 16 amino acids. This clonotype was sampled from a man between 18 and 29 years old who received the YFV17D yellow fever vaccine. The specimen comprised CD8+ T cells sorted from PBMCs, sampled approximately 11 days after the first yellow fever vaccination. The chain joins TRBV27 to TRBJ1-4; no firm D call. The CDR3 DNA is TGTGCCAGCAGCTTGTCTAGGGTGGGCGCAAATGAAAAACTGTTTTTT. This gives the protein CASSLSRVGANEKLFF.